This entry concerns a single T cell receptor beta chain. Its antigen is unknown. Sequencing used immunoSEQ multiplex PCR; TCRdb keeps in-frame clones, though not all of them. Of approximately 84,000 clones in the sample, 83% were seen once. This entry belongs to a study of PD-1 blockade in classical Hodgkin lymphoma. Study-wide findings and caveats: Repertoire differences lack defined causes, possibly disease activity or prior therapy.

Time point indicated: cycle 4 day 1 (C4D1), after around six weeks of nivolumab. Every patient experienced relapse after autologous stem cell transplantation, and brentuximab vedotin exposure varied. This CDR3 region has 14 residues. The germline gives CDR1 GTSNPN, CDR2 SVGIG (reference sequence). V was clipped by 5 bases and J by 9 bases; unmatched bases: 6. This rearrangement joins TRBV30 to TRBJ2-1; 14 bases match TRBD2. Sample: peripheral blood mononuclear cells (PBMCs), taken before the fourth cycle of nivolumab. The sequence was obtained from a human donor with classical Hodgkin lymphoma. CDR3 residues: CAWDGLAGGGEQFF. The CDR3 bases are TGTGCCTGGGACGGACTAGCGGGAGGTGGTGAGCAGTTCTTC.